The 21 T cell receptor beta chains below were found in one sample sequenced in a study of blood T cell repertoires in COVID-19. Clones were sequenced by immunoSEQ multiplex PCR, and TCRdb holds only the in-frame ones, with some missing. The sample holds 200,000 or so clones; roughly 80% are singletons and the top ten take 7% to 9%. The sequenced material came from PBMCs or T cells enriched from blood (not recorded which). These receptors all come from a man aged 35 to 55 who had recovered from COVID-19.

J is TRBJ2-5 and V is TRBV4-2; tentatively, D is TRBD1 (7 bases). The CDR3 extends over 16 amino acids. Germline V gene sequence: CDR1 LGHNA, CDR2 YNFKEQ. The germline V and J ends were trimmed by 0 bases and 7 bases, with 18 bases remaining between them. The CDR3 DNA follows: TGTGCCAGCAGCCAAGATTTCCCGACAGGGAGGAGGACCCAGTACTTC. Its protein is CASSQDFPTGRRTQYF.

The chain links TRBV24-1 to TRBJ1-2, with D maybe TRBD1 (5 bases). Germline V CDR1 and CDR2: KGHDR, SFDVKD. The CDR3 runs to 14 residues. V was clipped by 1 base and J by 6 bases, with 11 bases between them. CDR3 amino acids: CATSDLRHRHGYTF. The CDR3 region has the DNA TGTGCCACCAGTGATTTAAGACACAGGCATGGCTACACCTTC.

The CDR3 DNA reads TGCAGTGCTAGTCGGGGGGCGAGAGGCTACACCTTC. Translation: CSASRGARGYTF. This chain uses TRBV20-1 with TRBJ1-2; tentative D call: TRBD1 (6 bases). The CDR3 runs to 12 residues. The germline V and J ends were trimmed by 3 bases and 8 bases, with 13 bases remaining between them. From germline, CDR1 is DFQATT and CDR2 SNEGSKA (reference sequence).

The rearrangement links TRBV28 to TRBJ2-6; possibly TRBD2 for D (5 bases). V shed 4 bases and J shed 4 bases, with 26 bases lying between them. This CDR3 is built from 20 residues. Germline lookup yields CDR1 MDHEN and CDR2 SYDVKM. The CDR3: CASSSVGVGPPRTGANVLTF. In DNA, the CDR3 is TGTGCCAGCAGTTCCGTCGGGGTTGGGCCACCGCGGACCGGGGCCAACGTCCTGACTTTC.

The V and J genes are TRBV7-2 and TRBJ1-6, with D unresolved. V dropped 5 bases and J dropped 10 bases, with 18 bases sitting between them. The CDR3 is 15 amino acids. CDR1 SGHTA and CDR2 FQGNSA come from the germline V gene. The CDR3 protein is CASSQSYDGNSPLHF. The CDR3 DNA reads as TGTGCCAGCAGCCAAAGCTATGATGGTAACTCACCCCTCCACTTT.

This chain joins TRBV28 and TRBJ1-1; D gene ambiguous. The V gene lost 2 bases and the J gene lost 0 bases, with 4 bases spanning the gap. This CDR3 region has 13 residues. Germline lookup yields CDR1 MDHEN and CDR2 SYDVKM. CDR3 nucleotides: TGTGCCAGCAGTTTACCGTTGAACACTGAAGCTTTCTTT. This encodes CASSLPLNTEAFF.

V usage is TRBV2 and J usage is TRBJ1-2; D is possibly TRBD1 (6 bases). Germline V lookup: CDR1 SNHLY, CDR2 FYNNEI. The CDR3 runs to 14 residues. V was shortened by 0 bases and J by 4 bases, with 9 bases between the two germline ends. CDR3 region: CASSEARGAYGYTF. The CDR3 nucleotides are TGTGCCAGCAGTGAAGCTCGGGGGGCCTATGGCTACACCTTC.

The chain carries TRBV6-5 and TRBJ2-7; 8 bases are a match to TRBD1. This CDR3 contains 12 residues. V lost 6 bases to trimming and J lost 9 bases; unmatched junction nucleotides: 7. Per the germline V gene, CDR1 is MNHEY and CDR2 is SVGAGI. CDR3 DNA: TGTGCCAGCAGACCCGGACAGGGCGGGCAGTACTTC. This codes for CASRPGQGGQYF.

The rearrangement links TRBV4-3 to TRBJ1-1; possible D gene TRBD1, 6 bases. CDR3 length: 17 amino acids. V shed 0 bases and J shed 0 bases, with 14 bases lying between them. The V gene's germline CDR1 is LGHNA and CDR2 YSLEER. The CDR3 coding sequence is TGCGCCAGCAGCCAAGACCGCGGGGGCGTGATGAACACTGAAGCTTTCTTT. Protein sequence: CASSQDRGGVMNTEAFF.

In its sample, this clone was seen a few times. The gene calls are TRBV19 and TRBJ1-5; 9 bases are a match to TRBD1. The CDR3 is 15 residues long. After removal of 5 bases from V and 2 bases from J, the junction contained 4 bases not matched to a gene. Germline lookup yields CDR1 LNHDA and CDR2 SQIVND (reference sequence). The CDR3 here is CASSSTGGGNQPQHF. For the CDR3, the DNA is TGTGCCAGTAGTTCGACAGGGGGAGGCAATCAGCCCCAGCATTTT. The full variable domain, completed using reference TRBV19 and TRBJ1-5, is DGGITQSPKYLFRKEGQNVTLSCEQNLNHDAMYWYRQDPGQGLRLIYYSQIVNDFQKGDIAEGYSVSREKKESFPLTVTSAQKNPTAFYLCASSSTGGGNQPQHFGDGTRLSIL.

This chain uses TRBV2 with TRBJ1-1; 9 bases line up with TRBD1. This CDR3 comprises 13 residues. With 6 bases clipped from V and 5 bases from J, the junction kept 4 bases outside the gene matches. Germline values: CDR1 SNHLY, CDR2 FYNNEI. This chain's CDR3 is CASRPDRGTEAFF. CDR3 sequence (DNA): TGTGCCAGCAGACCGGACAGGGGAACTGAAGCTTTCTTT.

DNA for the CDR3: TGTGCCAGCAGCGACCCGACTAGCGGGGGCTACGAGCAGTACTTC. Translated, it gives CASSDPTSGGYEQYF. The chain combines TRBV11-2 with TRBJ2-7, with 12 bases lining up with TRBD2. With 5 bases clipped from V and 3 bases from J, the junction kept 5 bases outside the gene matches. The germline gives CDR1 SGHAT, CDR2 FQNNGV. The CDR3 spans 15 residues.

J is TRBJ1-6 and V is TRBV7-9; D unresolved. This CDR3 is 17 amino acids long. Per germline, CDR1 SEHNR and CDR2 FQNEAQ (reference sequence). The ends were cut back, 5 bases at V and 4 bases at J, with 18 bases in the middle. CDR3 protein: CASSIQMGVGYNSPLHF. In DNA, the CDR3 is TGTGCCAGCAGCATCCAAATGGGAGTCGGGTATAATTCACCCCTCCACTTT. The variable domain in full, with the rest retrieved from reference TRBV7-9 and TRBJ1-6, is DTGVSQNPRHKITKRGQNVTFRCDPISEHNRLYWYRQTLGQGPEFLTYFQNEAQLEKSRLLSDRFSAERPKGSFSTLEIQRTEQGDSAMYLCASSIQMGVGYNSPLHFGNGTRLTVT.

Of note for this clone: The junction does not match germline at one end; this may be a read error. The chain couples TRBV25-1 to TRBJ1-1, with 7 positions matching TRBD1. Germline CDR1 is MGHDK and CDR2 is SYGVNS. This CDR3 has 13 amino acids. CDR3: CASSGASSRQGYF. The CDR3 nucleotides are TGTGCCAGCAGTGGCGCCTCGAGCAGACAGGGATACTTT.

The chain links TRBV6-1 to TRBJ2-7; tentative D call: TRBD2 (6 bases). CDR1 is MNHNS, CDR2 SASEGT, per germline. CDR3 size: 17 residues. The V gene lost 3 bases and the J gene lost 4 bases, with 22 bases spanning the gap. The CDR3 is CASSERNMGLRPYEQYF. The CDR3 DNA sequence: TGTGCCAGCAGTGAGCGTAATATGGGACTGCGACCGTACGAGCAGTACTTC.

The chain joins TRBV30 to TRBJ1-3; D remains ambiguous. V was pared by 2 bases and J by 4 bases, with 9 bases between. The germline V gene has CDR1 GTSNPN and CDR2 SVGIG (reference sequence). The CDR3 loop spans 13 amino acids. CDR3 in amino acids: CAWSISGGNTIYF. Here the CDR3 DNA reads TGTGCCTGGAGTATTTCGGGAGGAAACACCATATATTTT.

The chain links TRBV10-3 to TRBJ1-6, with D tentatively TRBD1 (6 bases). This CDR3 is built from 14 residues. Germline values: CDR1 ENHRY, CDR2 SYGVKD. Trimming pared 10 bases from V and 6 bases from J, leaving 16 bases between. The DNA of the CDR3 is TGTGCCACCAAGGGGGTAATATCTAATTCACCCCTCCACTTT. It translates to CATKGVISNSPLHF.

This chain uses TRBV19 with TRBJ1-2; D gene unclear. The germline V gene encodes CDR1 LNHDA and CDR2 SQIVND (reference sequence). The CDR3 is made up of 14 amino acids. The V end lost 7 bases, the J end lost 2 bases, and 14 bases lay between the germline ends. The CDR3, as DNA: TGTGCCAGTACCCCGACGCGGCGGAACTATGGCTACACCTTC. The encoded protein is CASTPTRRNYGYTF.

The V gene is TRBV5-4, the J gene TRBJ2-1, with 7 bases matching TRBD1. The CDR3 is 15 amino acids. CDR1 is SGHNT, CDR2 YYREEE, per germline (reference sequence). V dropped 4 bases and J dropped 1; count of bases not matched to a gene: 5. The CDR3 nucleotides read TGTGCCAGCAGCATGGACAGGCCTTCCTACAATGAGCAGTTCTTC. The encoded protein is CASSMDRPSYNEQFF.

This chain joins TRBV28 and TRBJ2-3, with 11 bases aligning to TRBD2. From germline, CDR1 is MDHEN and CDR2 SYDVKM. CDR3 length: 19 amino acids. V lost 5 bases and J lost 0; bases outside the gene matches: 13. Here the CDR3 DNA reads TGTGCCAGCAGTGACTCGTCCTGGGGACTAGCGGAAAGCACAGATACGCAGTATTTT. Amino acids: CASSDSSWGLAESTDTQYF. Looking up the rest from reference TRBV28 and TRBJ2-3 gives the full variable domain: DVKVTQSSRYLVKRTGEKVFLECVQDMDHENMFWYRQDPGLGLRLIYFSYDVKMKEKGDIPEGYSVSREKKERFSLILESASTNQTSMYLCASSDSSWGLAESTDTQYFGPGTRLTVL.

The chain employs TRBV4-1 and TRBJ2-3; 8 bases are a match to TRBD2. Looked up from germline, CDR1 is MGHRA and CDR2 is YSYEKL. With V trimmed by 1 base and J by 2 bases, 8 bases remained unmatched. This CDR3 is 17 amino acids long. The CDR3 DNA is TGCGCCAGCAGCCAAGGGCATGGCGGGGGGACCACAGATACGCAGTATTTT. It yields the protein CASSQGHGGGTTDTQYF.